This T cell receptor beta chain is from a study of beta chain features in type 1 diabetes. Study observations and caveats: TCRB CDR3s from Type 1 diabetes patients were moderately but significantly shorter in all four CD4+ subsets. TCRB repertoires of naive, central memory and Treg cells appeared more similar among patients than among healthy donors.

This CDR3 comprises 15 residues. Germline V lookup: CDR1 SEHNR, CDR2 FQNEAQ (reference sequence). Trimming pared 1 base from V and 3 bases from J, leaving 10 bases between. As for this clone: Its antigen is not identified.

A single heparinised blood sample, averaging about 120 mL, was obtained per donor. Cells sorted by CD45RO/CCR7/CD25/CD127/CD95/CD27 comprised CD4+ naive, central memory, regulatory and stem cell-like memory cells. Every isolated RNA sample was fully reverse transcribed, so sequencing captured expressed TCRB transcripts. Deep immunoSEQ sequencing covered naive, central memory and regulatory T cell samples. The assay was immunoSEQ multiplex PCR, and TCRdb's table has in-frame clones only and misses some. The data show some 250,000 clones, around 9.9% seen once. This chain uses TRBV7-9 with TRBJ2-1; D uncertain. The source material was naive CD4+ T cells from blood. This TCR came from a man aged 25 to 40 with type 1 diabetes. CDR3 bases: TGTGCCAGCAGCTTAGGGAGCCTTATCTACAATGAGCAGTTCTTC. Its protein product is CASSLGSLIYNEQFF.